This T cell receptor (beta chain) was found in a study of CD8 T cells in Susac syndrome. The healthy controls were matched to patients by age and sex. Purification of the CD8+ and CD4+ T cells relied on negative isolation, and TEMRA cells underwent FACS enrichment. The CDR3 totals 15 residues. The germline CDR1 and CDR2 sequences are SGHNT and YYREEE (reference sequence). V was shortened by 0 bases and J by 8 bases, with 15 bases between the two germline ends. It was with random hexamers that about 0.45 to 1 ug RNA was reverse transcribed. The TCR beta CDR3 was amplified by immunoSEQ multiplex PCR across 54 Vbeta, 13 Jbeta. In TCRdb, the immunoSEQ multiplex PCR reads were re-called with MiXCR into one record per CDR3 protein. The sample contains 140,000 to 150,000 distinct CDR3 sequences, roughly 95% of which appear only once. Study-level results: A relatively small number of individuals underwent TCR sequencing and HLA analysis.

Notes on this clonotype: Its matching antigen is unknown.

The TCR originated in a human donor in good health. The V and J genes are TRBV5-4 and TRBJ2-4, with D maybe TRBD2 (5 bases). The sequenced sample consisted of CD4+ T cells from PBMCs. The CDR3 is CASSLGGQARDIQYF. The CDR3 DNA reads TGTGCCAGCAGCTTGGGTGGCCAGGCGCGGGACATTCAGTACTTC.